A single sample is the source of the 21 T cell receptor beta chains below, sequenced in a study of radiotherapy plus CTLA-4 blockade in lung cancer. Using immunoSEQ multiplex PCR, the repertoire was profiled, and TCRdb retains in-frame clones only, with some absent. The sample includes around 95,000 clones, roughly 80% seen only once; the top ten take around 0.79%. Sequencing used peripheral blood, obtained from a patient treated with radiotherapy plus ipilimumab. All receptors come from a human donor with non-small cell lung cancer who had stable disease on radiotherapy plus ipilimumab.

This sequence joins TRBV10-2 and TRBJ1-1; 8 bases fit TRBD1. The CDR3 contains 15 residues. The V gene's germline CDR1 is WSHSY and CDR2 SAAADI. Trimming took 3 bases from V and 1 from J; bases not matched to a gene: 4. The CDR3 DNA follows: TGCGCCAGCAGTGATAGGACAGGGCCGAACACTGAAGCTTTCTTT. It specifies CASSDRTGPNTEAFF.

CDR3 coding DNA: TGCGCCAGCAGCTTTATTGCAGGACCTAACAATCAGCCCCAGCATTTT. Translating gives CASSFIAGPNNQPQHF. The chain joins TRBV5-1 to TRBJ1-5; unclear D gene. V lost 2 bases, J lost 3 bases, and 15 bases lay in between. Germline CDR1 is SGHRS and CDR2 is YFSETQ. The CDR3 sequence is 16 residues long.

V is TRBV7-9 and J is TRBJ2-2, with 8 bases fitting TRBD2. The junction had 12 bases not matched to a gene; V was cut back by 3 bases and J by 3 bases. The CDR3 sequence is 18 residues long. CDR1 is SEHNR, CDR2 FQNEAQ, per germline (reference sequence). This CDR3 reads CASSFSGASGGDTGELFF. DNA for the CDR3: TGTGCCAGCAGCTTTTCCGGGGCGAGCGGGGGAGACACCGGGGAGCTGTTTTTT.

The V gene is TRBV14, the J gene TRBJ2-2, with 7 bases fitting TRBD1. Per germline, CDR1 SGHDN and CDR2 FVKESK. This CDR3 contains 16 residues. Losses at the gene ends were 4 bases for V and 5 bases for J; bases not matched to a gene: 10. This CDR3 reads CASSPIQGRSTGELFF. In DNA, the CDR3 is TGTGCCAGCAGCCCCATACAGGGGCGCAGTACCGGGGAGCTGTTTTTT.

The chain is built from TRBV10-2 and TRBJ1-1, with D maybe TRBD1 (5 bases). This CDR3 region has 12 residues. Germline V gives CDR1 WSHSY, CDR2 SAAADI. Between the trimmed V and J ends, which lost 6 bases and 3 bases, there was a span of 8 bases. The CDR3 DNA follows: TGCGCCAGCAGGGACACTCACACTGAAGCTTTCTTT. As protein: CASRDTHTEAFF.

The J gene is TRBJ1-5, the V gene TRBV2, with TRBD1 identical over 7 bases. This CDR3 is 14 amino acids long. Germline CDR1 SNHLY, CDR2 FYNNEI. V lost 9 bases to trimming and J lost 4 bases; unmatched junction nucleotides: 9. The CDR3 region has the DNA TGTGCCAGGGGGACAGTTAAACCAAATCAGCCCCAGCATTTT. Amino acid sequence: CARGTVKPNQPQHF.

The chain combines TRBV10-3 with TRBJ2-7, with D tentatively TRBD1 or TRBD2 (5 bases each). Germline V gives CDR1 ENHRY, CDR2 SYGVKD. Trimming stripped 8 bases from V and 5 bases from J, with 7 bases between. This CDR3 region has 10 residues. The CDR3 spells CAIGTHEQYF. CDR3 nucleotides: TGTGCCATCGGGACGCACGAGCAGTACTTC.

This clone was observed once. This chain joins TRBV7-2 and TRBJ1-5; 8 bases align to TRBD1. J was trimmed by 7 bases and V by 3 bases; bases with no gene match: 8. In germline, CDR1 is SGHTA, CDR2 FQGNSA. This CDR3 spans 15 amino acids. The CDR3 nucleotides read TGTGCCAGCAGCTTGGGACAGGCGAGAGGACAGCCCCAGCATTTT. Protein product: CASSLGQARGQPQHF. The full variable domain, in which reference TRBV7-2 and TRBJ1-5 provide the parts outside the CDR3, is GAGVSQSPSNKVTEKGKDVELRCDPISGHTALYWYRQSLGQGLEFLIYFQGNSAPDKSGLPSDRFSAERTGGSVSTLTIQRTQQEDSAVYLCASSLGQARGQPQHFGDGTRLSIL.

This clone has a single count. The CDR3 loop reads CASSIQTGEQFF. CDR3 bases: TGCGCCAGCAGCATTCAAACGGGTGAGCAGTTCTTC. The chain employs TRBV5-1 and TRBJ2-1; D unclear. Germline CDR1 reads SGHRS; CDR2 reads YFSETQ. This CDR3 comprises 12 residues. Trimming stripped 4 bases from V and 9 bases from J, with 11 bases between.

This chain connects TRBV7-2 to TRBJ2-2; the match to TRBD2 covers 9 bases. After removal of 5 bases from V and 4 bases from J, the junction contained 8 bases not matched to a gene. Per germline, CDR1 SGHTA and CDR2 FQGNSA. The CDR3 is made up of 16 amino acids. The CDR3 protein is CASSPPAGGVTGELFF. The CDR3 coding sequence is TGTGCCAGCAGCCCACCAGCGGGGGGTGTCACCGGGGAGCTGTTTTTT.

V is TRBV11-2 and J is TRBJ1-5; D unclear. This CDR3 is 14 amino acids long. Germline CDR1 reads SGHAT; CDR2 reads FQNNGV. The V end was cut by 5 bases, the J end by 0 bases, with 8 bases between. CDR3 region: CASSPRYSNQPQHF. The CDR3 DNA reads TGTGCCAGCAGCCCTAGATATAGCAATCAGCCCCAGCATTTT.

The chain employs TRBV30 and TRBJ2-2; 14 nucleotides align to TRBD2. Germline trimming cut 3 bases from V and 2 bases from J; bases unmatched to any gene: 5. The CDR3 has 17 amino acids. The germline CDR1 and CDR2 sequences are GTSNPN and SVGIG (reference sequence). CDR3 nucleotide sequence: TGTGCCTGGAGGAGGACTAGCGGGGGGCGAAACACCGGGGAGCTGTTTTTT. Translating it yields CAWRRTSGGRNTGELFF.

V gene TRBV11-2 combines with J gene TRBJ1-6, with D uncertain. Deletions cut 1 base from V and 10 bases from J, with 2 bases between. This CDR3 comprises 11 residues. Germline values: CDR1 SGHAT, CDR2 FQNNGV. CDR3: CASSLGSPLHF. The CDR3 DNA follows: TGTGCCAGCAGCTTAGGATCACCCCTCCACTTT.

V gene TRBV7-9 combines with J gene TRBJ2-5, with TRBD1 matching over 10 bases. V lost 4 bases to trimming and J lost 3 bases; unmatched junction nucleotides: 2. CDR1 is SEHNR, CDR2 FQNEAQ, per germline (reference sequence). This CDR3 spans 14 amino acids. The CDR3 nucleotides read TGTGCCAGCAGCTCAGGACAGGGGGAAGAGACCCAGTACTTC. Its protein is CASSSGQGEETQYF.

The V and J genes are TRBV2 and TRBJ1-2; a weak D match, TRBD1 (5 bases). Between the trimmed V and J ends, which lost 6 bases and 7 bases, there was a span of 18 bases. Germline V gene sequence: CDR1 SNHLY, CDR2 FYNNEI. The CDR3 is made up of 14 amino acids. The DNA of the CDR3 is TGTGCCAGCAGAGAGGGGATAGGGGAGTCTGGCTACACCTTC. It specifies CASREGIGESGYTF.

CDR3 amino acids: CASSTRVSSYNEQFF. The DNA of the CDR3 is TGTGCCAGTAGTACACGGGTGAGCTCCTACAATGAGCAGTTCTTC. The genes are TRBV19 and TRBJ2-1, with D uncertain. The ends were cut back, 4 bases at V and 0 bases at J, with 10 bases in the middle. The CDR3 runs 15 residues. Germline V gene data show CDR1 as LNHDA and CDR2 as SQIVND (reference sequence).

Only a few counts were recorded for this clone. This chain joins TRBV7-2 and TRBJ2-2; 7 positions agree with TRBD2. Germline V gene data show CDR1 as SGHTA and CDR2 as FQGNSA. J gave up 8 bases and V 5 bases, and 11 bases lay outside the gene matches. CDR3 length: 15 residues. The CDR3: CASSPSTAGRGELFF. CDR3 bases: TGTGCCAGCAGCCCATCGACAGCGGGAAGGGGGGAGCTGTTTTTT.

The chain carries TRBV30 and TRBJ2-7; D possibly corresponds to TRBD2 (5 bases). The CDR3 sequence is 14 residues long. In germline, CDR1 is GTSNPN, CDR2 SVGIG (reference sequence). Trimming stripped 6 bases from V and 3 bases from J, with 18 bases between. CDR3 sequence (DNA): TGTGCCTGCTCTAAGCCGGGAAGCTTCTACGAGCAGTACTTC. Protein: CACSKPGSFYEQYF.

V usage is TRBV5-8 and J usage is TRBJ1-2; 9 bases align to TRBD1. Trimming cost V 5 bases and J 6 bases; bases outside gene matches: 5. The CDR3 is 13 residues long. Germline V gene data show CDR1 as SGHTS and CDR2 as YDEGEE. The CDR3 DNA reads TGTGCCAGCAGACCAGGGACAGGGAATGGCTACACCTTC. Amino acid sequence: CASRPGTGNGYTF.

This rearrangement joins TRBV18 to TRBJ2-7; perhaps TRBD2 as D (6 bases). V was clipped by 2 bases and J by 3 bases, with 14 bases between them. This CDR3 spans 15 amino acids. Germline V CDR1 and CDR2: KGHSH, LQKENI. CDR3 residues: CASSPWGGTGYEQYF. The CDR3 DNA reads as TGTGCCAGCTCACCATGGGGCGGGACGGGCTACGAGCAGTACTTC.

For the CDR3, the DNA is TGTGCCAGCAGTGAGGGACTTATTCTTACGGACTCTGGAAACACCATATATTTT. It encodes CASSEGLILTDSGNTIYF. V usage is TRBV6-1 and J usage is TRBJ1-3, with D possibly being TRBD1 (5 bases). Trimming removed 3 bases at V and 0 bases at J, with 18 bases between. This CDR3 contains 18 residues. Germline lookup yields CDR1 MNHNS and CDR2 SASEGT.